One and the same sample provided the 9 T cell receptor beta chains below, sequenced in a study of T-cell memory formation after mild COVID-19. TCRdb re-called the 5' RACE reads through MiXCR, storing one row per CDR3 protein. The table lists 250,000 to 300,000 distinct CDR3 sequences, around 8% of them singletons, with 20% to 25% in the top ten. The sequenced sample consisted of PBMCs or a T cell subset sorted from them (not recorded which). These receptor sequences come from a man aged 18 to 29 who had mild COVID-19 (a few samples of this study predate the infection). Cell type and time point are not known.

This clonotype was counted ten times or more. Here the CDR3 reads CASSLGAFQETQYF. CDR3 DNA sequence: TGCGCCAGCAGCTTGGGTGCCTTCCAAGAGACCCAGTACTTC. V gene TRBV5-1 combines with J gene TRBJ2-5; D unresolved. V was shortened by 0 bases and J by 1 base, with 7 bases between the two germline ends. The CDR3 contains 14 residues. CDR1 is SGHRS and CDR2 is YFSETQ in the germline V gene.

The V call is TRBV7-9, the J call TRBJ2-5; 10 nucleotides line up with TRBD1. CDR3 length: 19 residues. V lost 5 bases and J lost 4; bases outside the gene matches: 19. Germline CDR1 is SEHNR and CDR2 is FQNEAQ (reference sequence). The CDR3 DNA follows: TGTGCCAGCAGCGCTGGGACAGGGGTTTCCTCGAGTCGGCGAGAGACCCAGTACTTC. Protein product: CASSAGTGVSSSRRETQYF.

The sample holds a few counts of this clonotype. The chain joins TRBV4-1 to TRBJ2-7; either TRBD1 or TRBD2 may supply D (5 bases each). V dropped 3 bases and J dropped 2 bases, with 14 bases sitting between them. The CDR3 has 15 residues. In germline, CDR1 is MGHRA, CDR2 YSYEKL. The CDR3 loop is CASSQVNRGPYEQYF. CDR3 nucleotide sequence: TGCGCCAGCAGCCAGGTTAATAGGGGACCCTACGAGCAGTACTTC.

V gene TRBV29-1 combines with J gene TRBJ1-2, with no clear D. Germline CDR1 is SQVTM and CDR2 is ANQGSEA. Deletions cut 6 bases from V and 2 bases from J, with 13 bases between. This CDR3 spans 13 amino acids. CDR3 sequence: CSVRPRGNYGYTF. In DNA, the CDR3 is TGCAGCGTCCGTCCGAGAGGGAACTATGGCTACACCTTC.

The sample holds a few counts of this clonotype. The V and J genes are TRBV7-9 and TRBJ2-3, with TRBD2 identical over 12 bases. The CDR3 covers 20 residues. With 7 bases clipped from V and 3 bases from J, the junction kept 20 bases outside the gene matches. Per the germline V gene, CDR1 is SEHNR and CDR2 is FQNEAQ (reference sequence). DNA of the CDR3: TGTGCCAGCAACAAGCAACTAGCGGGGGGTCCGGGGAGGGGAACAGATACGCAGTATTTT. Its protein is CASNKQLAGGPGRGTDTQYF.

This clonotype was counted many times. The CDR3 reads CASSQGQGIAYEQYF. CDR3 coding DNA: TGCGCCAGCAGCCAGGGACAGGGGATCGCCTACGAGCAGTACTTC. This chain joins TRBV4-1 and TRBJ2-7; 10 nucleotides agree with TRBD1. In germline, CDR1 is MGHRA, CDR2 YSYEKL. The CDR3 covers 15 residues. V was pared by 3 bases and J by 2 bases, with 4 bases of the junction left unmatched.

This clonotype was seen repeatedly, ten times or more. This chain connects TRBV20-1 to TRBJ2-2, with unresolved D. The V end was cut by 3 bases, the J end by 7 bases, with 9 bases between. The CDR3 is made up of 12 amino acids. Germline V gene lookup returns CDR1 DFQATT and CDR2 SNEGSKA (reference sequence). The CDR3 protein is CSASQPLGELFF. CDR3 bases: TGCAGTGCTAGTCAACCGCTCGGGGAGCTGTTTTTT.

V usage is TRBV4-3 and J usage is TRBJ1-6; 7 bases agree with TRBD1. CDR1 is LGHNA, CDR2 YSLEER, per germline. CDR3 length: 19 amino acids. Unmatched junction bases numbered 10, after V lost 2 bases and J lost 0 bases. The DNA of the CDR3 is TGCGCCAGCAGCCAAACCGGGGGAACAGGGGTCTCCTATAATTCACCCCTCCACTTT. This translates into CASSQTGGTGVSYNSPLHF.

V is TRBV7-2 and J is TRBJ2-3, with D unclear. V was clipped by 2 bases and J by 2 bases, with 17 bases between them. The germline gives CDR1 SGHTA, CDR2 FQGNSA. The CDR3 covers 17 residues. The CDR3 protein is CASSLRYDFPNTDTQYF. As DNA, the CDR3 is TGTGCCAGCAGCTTACGATATGACTTTCCAAACACAGATACGCAGTATTTT. The full variable domain, its missing parts supplied by reference TRBV7-2 and TRBJ2-3, is GAGVSQSPSNKVTEKGKDVELRCDPISGHTALYWYRQSLGQGLEFLIYFQGNSAPDKSGLPSDRFSAERTGGSVSTLTIQRTQQEDSAVYLCASSLRYDFPNTDTQYFGPGTRLTVL.